Below are 22 T cell receptor beta chains sequenced from a single sample in a study of CD8 T cells in ankylosing spondylitis. Using its own MiXCR run on the 5' RACE reads, TCRdb lists one record per CDR3 protein. The table has around 230,000 distinct CDR3 sequences, roughly 8.2% seen once. Sequencing was performed on blood, either unsorted or a sorted T cell fraction (not recorded which). The receptors derive from a female donor with ankylosing spondylitis or in good health (not recorded which).

This chain uses TRBV7-2 with TRBJ2-7, with D possibly matching TRBD2 (7 bases). Deletions cut 4 bases from V and 5 bases from J, with 18 bases between. The CDR3 spans 15 residues. Germline CDR1 reads SGHTA; CDR2 reads FQGNSA. The CDR3 region has the DNA TGTGCCAGCAGCTCGGGGGCGGGAGCTAACGACGAGCAGTACTTC. This gives the protein CASSSGAGANDEQYF. Drawing the rest from reference TRBV7-2 and TRBJ2-7, the complete variable domain is GAGVSQSPSNKVTEKGKDVELRCDPISGHTALYWYRQSLGQGLEFLIYFQGNSAPDKSGLPSDRFSAERTGGSVSTLTIQRTQQEDSAVYLCASSSGAGANDEQYFGPGTRLTVT.

The table lists this clonotype with many counts. This rearrangement joins TRBV10-3 to TRBJ2-7, with D hard to call. Germline CDR1 and CDR2: ENHRY and SYGVKD. V lost 11 bases to trimming and J lost 7 bases, with 21 bases between them. The CDR3 runs to 13 residues. The CDR3 is CALGSPSRREQYF. CDR3 coding DNA: TGTGCCCTGGGGTCTCCCTCCCGTCGGGAGCAGTACTTC.

This clonotype has at least ten counts. The V and J genes are TRBV6-5 and TRBJ2-5; 7 bases fit TRBD1. Trimming removed 6 bases from V and 3 bases from J; junction bases left unmatched: 1. The CDR3 loop spans 12 amino acids. Germline V gene data show CDR1 as MNHEY and CDR2 as SVGAGI. The CDR3 region is CASRGQKETQYF. CDR3 nucleotides: TGTGCCAGCAGGGGACAGAAAGAGACCCAGTACTTC.

The chain uses TRBV10-1 and TRBJ2-7; no definite D call. The CDR3 loop spans 13 amino acids. Per germline, CDR1 WNHNN and CDR2 SYGVQD (reference sequence). V was cut by 11 bases and J by 6 bases, with 20 bases left in between. CDR3 DNA sequence: TGCGCCGTCCTTTATGGGCAGCCCCTCGAGCAGTACTTC. This encodes CAVLYGQPLEQYF.

CDR3 amino acids: CASSPAGTGYNEQFF. The DNA for the CDR3 is TGCGCCAGCAGCCCCGCCGGGACAGGCTACAATGAGCAGTTCTTC. V and J are TRBV4-3 and TRBJ2-1, with TRBD1 matching over 8 bases. This CDR3 is built from 15 residues. Unmatched junction bases numbered 5, after V lost 4 bases and J lost 3 bases. In germline, CDR1 is LGHNA, CDR2 YSLEER.

This clonotype came up a few times. The chain employs TRBV7-9 and TRBJ2-3, with TRBD2 matching over 8 bases. Germline CDR1 is SEHNR and CDR2 is FQNEAQ (reference sequence). V lost 4 bases and J lost 3; bases outside the gene matches: 12. The CDR3 extends over 17 amino acids. The CDR3, as DNA: TGTGCCAGCAGCTCCGCGGTCCAGGGACTAGAAACAGATACGCAGTATTTT. Translation gives CASSSAVQGLETDTQYF.

The chain recombines TRBV3-1 with TRBJ1-2; D is ambiguous. CDR1 and CDR2 from the germline V gene are LGHDT and YNNKEL (reference sequence). The CDR3 length is 14 residues. V was pared by 3 bases and J by 2 bases, with 10 bases between. The CDR3 region has the DNA TGTGCCAGCAGCCAGACGGCCGGGAACTATGGCTACACCTTC. Amino acid sequence: CASSQTAGNYGYTF.

This clonotype has ten or more counts. The chain is built from TRBV14 and TRBJ1-6, with D possibly matching TRBD1 (6 bases). V gave up 4 bases and J gave up 11 bases, with 12 bases separating them. This CDR3 contains 13 residues. In germline, CDR1 is SGHDN, CDR2 FVKESK. This chain's CDR3 is CASSRGDKTPLHF. CDR3 DNA sequence: TGTGCCAGCAGCCGTGGGGACAAGACACCCCTCCACTTT.

This clonotype was found many times. The chain joins TRBV20-1 to TRBJ2-7, with 7 bases that match TRBD1. CDR3 length equals 13 residues. V was pared by 6 bases and J by 3 bases, with 8 bases of the junction left unmatched. Germline CDR1 is DFQATT and CDR2 is SNEGSKA (reference sequence). CDR3 sequence (DNA): TGCAGTGCCAGACGGGACAGAGACTACGAGCAGTACTTC. Residues: CSARRDRDYEQYF.

This clonotype appeared many times. The chain recombines TRBV10-2 with TRBJ1-2; tentative D call: TRBD1 (5 bases). This CDR3 is built from 16 residues. The germline V gene encodes CDR1 WSHSY and CDR2 SAAADI. The V and J ends lost 0 bases and 2 bases respectively, with 13 bases between them. The CDR3 sequence: CASSESLTGRNYGYTF. For the CDR3, the DNA is TGCGCCAGCAGTGAGTCGTTAACAGGACGGAACTATGGCTACACCTTC.

This clonotype was counted between two and nine times. This chain links TRBV7-9 with TRBJ2-1, with D uncertain. This CDR3 spans 14 amino acids. Germline V gives CDR1 SEHNR, CDR2 FQNEAQ (reference sequence). V shed 5 bases and J shed 4 bases, with 12 bases lying between them. In DNA, the CDR3 is TGTGCCAGCAGCCAGGCTGGCGCATACAATGAGCAGTTCTTC. Its translation is CASSQAGAYNEQFF.

This clonotype has at least ten counts. The chain is built from TRBV29-1 and TRBJ2-5, with a weak D call TRBD2 (6 bases). Germline values: CDR1 SQVTM, CDR2 ANQGSEA. CDR3 size: 12 residues. V was clipped by 4 bases and J by 3 bases, with 9 bases between them. CDR3 bases: TGCAGCGTTGTAGCGGTGGAAGAGACCCAGTACTTC. Translating gives CSVVAVEETQYF.

The rearrangement links TRBV19 to TRBJ1-5, with D possibly TRBD1 on 5 matching bases. The CDR3 is made up of 13 amino acids. V gave up 11 bases and J gave up 7 bases, with 18 bases separating them. Germline V gene sequence: CDR1 LNHDA, CDR2 SQIVND (reference sequence). CDR3 nucleotides: TGTGCCGTATCGTGGGACTTAAAACAGCCCCAGCATTTT. Its protein is CAVSWDLKQPQHF.

This clonotype was recorded at least ten times. This rearrangement joins TRBV9 to TRBJ1-1; D remains unclear. With 4 bases removed from V and 5 bases from J, the gap between germline ends came to 12 bases. Germline-derived CDR1 and CDR2 are SGDLS and YYNGEE. The CDR3 runs to 13 residues. The DNA for the CDR3 is TGTGCCAGCAGCTCCGGAGGAGGGACTGAAGCTTTCTTT. It is translated as CASSSGGGTEAFF.

This clonotype was counted ten times or more. The genes are TRBV20-1 and TRBJ2-7; TRBD2 agrees at 10 bases. The CDR3 length is 16 residues. Looked up from germline, CDR1 is DFQATT and CDR2 is SNEGSKA (reference sequence). V lost 0 bases to trimming and J lost 3 bases; unmatched junction nucleotides: 8. The CDR3 protein is CSARDTSGTSLYEQYF. As DNA, the CDR3 is TGCAGTGCTAGAGATACTAGCGGGACGTCCCTCTACGAGCAGTACTTC.

Ten or more counts support this clonotype. The chain recombines TRBV15 with TRBJ2-5, with D perhaps TRBD1 or TRBD2 (5 bases each). Trimming removed 0 bases from V and 5 bases from J, with 13 bases in between. Germline V gene lookup returns CDR1 LNHNV and CDR2 YYDKDF (reference sequence). The CDR3 sequence is 15 residues long. CDR3 sequence reads: CATSRDDGGWETQYF. The DNA of the CDR3 is TGTGCCACCAGCAGAGATGATGGGGGTTGGGAGACCCAGTACTTC.

This clonotype has just a few counts. This sequence joins TRBV7-2 and TRBJ1-4; the match to TRBD1 covers 8 bases. The CDR3 contains 14 residues. Looked up from germline, CDR1 is SGHTA and CDR2 is FQGNSA. V lost 4 bases, J lost 10 bases, and 8 bases stayed unmatched. CDR3 in amino acids: CASSSGTGGGKLFF. The CDR3 DNA follows: TGTGCCAGCAGCTCCGGGACAGGCGGGGGAAAACTGTTTTTT.

This clonotype was observed many times. The chain joins TRBV29-1 to TRBJ1-1; tentative D call: TRBD1 (5 bases). The CDR3 consists of 10 residues. Deletions cut 6 bases from V and 7 bases from J, with 9 bases between. Germline-derived CDR1 and CDR2 are SQVTM and ANQGSEA. CDR3 region: CSVGTYEAFF. CDR3 sequence (DNA): TGCAGCGTAGGGACCTATGAAGCTTTCTTT.

This clonotype was picked up many times. The chain recombines TRBV18 with TRBJ2-1; TRBD1 aligns across 7 bases. The germline V gene has CDR1 KGHSH and CDR2 LQKENI. V shed 0 bases and J 8 bases; nucleotides not matched to a gene: 7. The CDR3 extends over 15 amino acids. The CDR3 loop reads CASSPPVTGIDEQFF. CDR3 DNA: TGTGCCAGCTCACCACCGGTGACAGGGATCGATGAGCAGTTCTTC.

This clonotype was observed a few times. This chain links TRBV7-9 with TRBJ1-1; maybe TRBD1 (5 bases). V was cut by 0 bases and J by 4 bases, with 12 bases left in between. CDR3 length: 15 residues. The germline gives CDR1 SEHNR, CDR2 FQNEAQ (reference sequence). The CDR3 loop reads CASSLAQGPSTEAFF. CDR3 in DNA: TGTGCCAGCAGCTTAGCGCAGGGCCCTTCCACTGAAGCTTTCTTT.

This clonotype was found many times. This chain uses TRBV7-6 with TRBJ2-7; no definite D call. V lost 5 bases to trimming and J lost 0 bases, with 11 bases between them. The CDR3 totals 14 residues. CDR1 SGHVS and CDR2 FNYEAQ come from the germline V gene. CDR3 bases: TGTGCCAGCAGCCTTCTTAAGGTCTCCTACGAGCAGTACTTC. Protein product: CASSLLKVSYEQYF.

This clonotype came up many times. The V and J genes are TRBV7-2 and TRBJ2-4; TRBD2 aligns across 8 bases. Germline V lookup: CDR1 SGHTA, CDR2 FQGNSA. Trimming took 4 bases from V and 6 from J; bases not matched to a gene: 14. The CDR3 extends over 17 amino acids. The CDR3, as DNA: TGTGCCAGCAGCTCGCTACCGGCCGGGAGGGTGAGAAACATTCAGTACTTC. This sequence encodes CASSSLPAGRVRNIQYF.